The next 28 T cell receptor beta chains were all read from a single sample in a study of Ad26.COV2.S vaccination and SARS-CoV-2 variants. Assay: immunoSEQ multiplex PCR; the TCRdb copy retains only in-frame clones and omits some. The sample contains 330,000 or so clones, 85% to 90% of which appear only once. Treatment specified: around 19 received Ad26.COV2.S at low or high dose, single or two shots; several received placebo; per-sample allocation not given. Each sample was drawn 63 days after the first injection (of vaccine or placebo). Sample: peripheral blood, taken in a trial of Ad26.COV2.S vaccine versus placebo. Source of these receptors: a person aged 18-60 years who received the Ad26.COV2.S COVID-19 vaccine or a placebo.

This clone was seen a single time. The V gene is TRBV19, the J gene TRBJ1-4; TRBD1 matches 8 bases. The J segment lost 6 bases and the V segment lost 3 bases, leaving 6 bases of the junction unmatched. CDR1 and CDR2 (germline): LNHDA, SQIVND (reference sequence). The CDR3 has 15 residues. DNA for the CDR3: TGTGCCAGTAGTATCGGGACAGGCGCTTATGAAAAACTGTTTTTT. Translated, it gives CASSIGTGAYEKLFF.

The rearrangement joins TRBV11-2 to TRBJ2-1; no clear D gene. CDR3 size: 15 residues. V was clipped by 2 bases and J by 3 bases, with 11 bases between them. CDR1 and CDR2 from the germline V gene are SGHAT and FQNNGV. CDR3 nucleotides: TGTGCCAGCAGCTTAAGGACCACCTTCTACAATGAGCAGTTCTTC. It encodes CASSLRTTFYNEQFF.

The J gene is TRBJ1-1, the V gene TRBV27; no definite D call. The CDR3 extends over 13 amino acids. Trimming left V 4 bases short and J 11 bases short, with 17 bases between. Germline CDR1 reads MNHEY; CDR2 reads SMNVEV (reference sequence). The CDR3 here is CASSSTLGELAFF. DNA of the CDR3: TGTGCCAGCAGTTCCACGCTCGGGGAGTTGGCTTTCTTT.

This chain links TRBV5-8 with TRBJ2-1; D is uncertain. Germline CDR1 reads SGHTS; CDR2 reads YDEGEE. The CDR3 length is 11 residues. V gave up 9 bases and J gave up 9 bases, with 13 bases separating them. CDR3 DNA sequence: TGTGCCACCAACAAACCCGCTGAGCAGTTCTTC. Translated: CATNKPAEQFF.

The chain couples TRBV5-1 to TRBJ1-1; the match to TRBD1 covers 7 bases. The J segment lost 6 bases and the V segment lost 4 bases, leaving 3 bases of the junction unmatched. CDR3 length: 12 amino acids. From germline, CDR1 is SGHRS and CDR2 YFSETQ. CDR3 DNA sequence: TGCGCCAGCAGCGACCAGGGGGCTGAAGCTTTCTTT. It specifies CASSDQGAEAFF.

This sequence joins TRBV13 and TRBJ2-3; 11 bases agree with TRBD2. V shed 1 base and J 1 base; nucleotides not matched to a gene: 4. The CDR3 is 17 amino acids. Germline V gene lookup returns CDR1 PRHDT and CDR2 FYEKMQ (reference sequence). DNA of the CDR3: TGTGCCAGCAGCTTAGAGGGACTAGCGGCCCGCACAGATACGCAGTATTTT. It specifies CASSLEGLAARTDTQYF.

The V and J genes are TRBV7-9 and TRBJ1-4; D ambiguous. The V end was cut by 6 bases, the J end by 5 bases, with 19 bases between. Germline V CDR1 and CDR2: SEHNR, FQNEAQ (reference sequence). The CDR3 sequence is 16 residues long. CDR3 coding DNA: TGTGCCAGCAGTCCCCCTATTGGGTTAGGGAATGAAAAACTGTTTTTT. This gives the protein CASSPPIGLGNEKLFF.

This clone was observed a handful of times. The chain has TRBV9 and TRBJ2-3; no reliable D call. The CDR3 is 12 amino acids. Germline V gene data show CDR1 as SGDLS and CDR2 as YYNGEE. The V gene lost 5 bases and the J gene lost 2 bases, with 6 bases spanning the gap. The CDR3 nucleotides are TGTGCCAGCAGGAAAGACACAGATACGCAGTATTTT. The encoded protein is CASRKDTDTQYF.

V gene TRBV11-2 combines with J gene TRBJ2-1; a possible D gene is TRBD2 (6 bases). CDR1 SGHAT and CDR2 FQNNGV come from the germline V gene. The V gene lost 3 bases and the J gene lost 1 base, with 22 bases spanning the gap. This CDR3 spans 19 amino acids. CDR3 sequence (DNA): TGTGCCAGCAGCTTCCCTATATCTCACGCGGGGCTTTCCTACAATGAGCAGTTCTTC. Translating gives CASSFPISHAGLSYNEQFF.

The chain links TRBV2 to TRBJ2-2, with D perhaps matching TRBD1 or TRBD2 (5 bases each). Trimming shortened V by 6 bases and J by 2 bases, and 10 bases separated the two germline ends. This CDR3 has 14 amino acids. Germline-derived CDR1 and CDR2 are SNHLY and FYNNEI. CDR3: CASRPGPNTGELFF. The CDR3 region has the DNA TGTGCCAGCAGACCGGGACCAAACACCGGGGAGCTGTTTTTT.

This clone was counted a few times. This chain joins TRBV5-6 and TRBJ1-2; no clear D. Deletions cut 0 bases from V and 2 bases from J, with 8 bases between. This CDR3 spans 14 amino acids. CDR1 is SGHDT, CDR2 YYEEEE, per germline. CDR3 nucleotide sequence: TGTGCCAGCAGCTTGGACAGCTCAAACTATGGCTACACCTTC. It codes for CASSLDSSNYGYTF.

This clone was detected only once. The genes are TRBV7-2 and TRBJ2-3; 8 bases are shared with TRBD2. The trim removed 3 bases at V and 3 bases at J, leaving 8 bases unmatched. CDR3 length equals 16 residues. Per germline, CDR1 SGHTA and CDR2 FQGNSA. CDR3 sequence (DNA): TGTGCCAGCAGCTTCGAGAGCGGGAGAAGAACAGATACGCAGTATTTT. Translated: CASSFESGRRTDTQYF. Using reference TRBV7-2 and TRBJ2-3 for the parts outside the CDR3, the full variable domain is GAGVSQSPSNKVTEKGKDVELRCDPISGHTALYWYRQSLGQGLEFLIYFQGNSAPDKSGLPSDRFSAERTGGSVSTLTIQRTQQEDSAVYLCASSFESGRRTDTQYFGPGTRLTVL.

The V call is TRBV11-2, the J call TRBJ2-2; D call uncertain. Trimming removed 3 bases from V and 6 bases from J, with 14 bases in between. This CDR3 has 15 amino acids. CDR1 is SGHAT, CDR2 FQNNGV, per germline. CDR3 loop: CASSFSRVDAGELFF. In DNA, the CDR3 is TGTGCCAGCAGCTTCTCTAGGGTAGACGCCGGGGAGCTGTTTTTT. Drawing the rest from reference TRBV11-2 and TRBJ2-2, the complete variable domain is EAGVAQSPRYKIIEKRQSVAFWCNPISGHATLYWYQQILGQGPKLLIQFQNNGVVDDSQLPKDRFSAERLKGVDSTLKIQPAKLEDSAVYLCASSFSRVDAGELFFGEGSRLTVL.

V and J are TRBV9 and TRBJ1-6; D is unclear. Germline V gene data show CDR1 as SGDLS and CDR2 as YYNGEE. The CDR3 covers 13 residues. Trimming took 0 bases from V and 9 from J, leaving 7 bases between them. CDR3 in DNA: TGTGCCAGCAGCGTAGCCCTTGGTTCACCCCTCCACTTT. It encodes CASSVALGSPLHF.

This chain connects TRBV5-1 to TRBJ1-2, with 9 bases fitting TRBD1. From germline, CDR1 is SGHRS and CDR2 YFSETQ. The CDR3 has 12 residues. Losses at the gene ends were 4 bases for V and 8 bases for J; bases not matched to a gene: 3. This CDR3 reads CASSPGQGGYTF. In DNA form, the CDR3 reads TGCGCCAGCAGCCCGGGACAGGGCGGCTACACCTTC.

J is TRBJ1-1 and V is TRBV18; no reliable D call. The germline V and J ends were trimmed by 2 bases and 2 bases, with 9 bases remaining between them. Germline CDR1 and CDR2: KGHSH and LQKENI. This CDR3 region has 14 residues. The CDR3 region has the DNA TGTGCCAGCTCACCATATTCGGGAAACACTGAAGCTTTCTTT. Encoded protein: CASSPYSGNTEAFF.

The V gene is TRBV2, the J gene TRBJ2-1; no definite D call. V was pared by 4 bases and J by 3 bases, with 10 bases between. The CDR3 covers 14 residues. Germline V lookup: CDR1 SNHLY, CDR2 FYNNEI. The CDR3 DNA reads TGTGCCAGCAGTGTGGAGTCGTTCTACAATGAGCAGTTCTTC. It is translated as CASSVESFYNEQFF.

The count of this clone is one. The J gene is TRBJ1-2, the V gene TRBV7-8, with a tentative D call TRBD1 (6 bases). The germline V gene has CDR1 SGHVS and CDR2 FQNEAQ. There are 15 residues in the CDR3. V gave up 2 bases and J gave up 0 bases, with 10 bases separating them. Here the CDR3 reads CASSLRDKANYGYTF. CDR3 bases: TGTGCCAGCAGCTTAAGGGACAAAGCTAACTATGGCTACACCTTC.

This clone was seen a single time. This sequence joins TRBV13 and TRBJ2-1, with D tentatively TRBD2 (7 bases). V shed 3 bases and J shed 5 bases, with 17 bases lying between them. Germline V CDR1 and CDR2: PRHDT, FYEKMQ (reference sequence). The CDR3 runs to 16 residues. CDR3 nucleotide sequence: TGTGCCAGCAGCTTCTATGAGGGGGGGCCTGACAATGAGCAGTTCTTC. Translated, it gives CASSFYEGGPDNEQFF. The entire variable domain, with the rest obtained from reference TRBV13 and TRBJ2-1, is as follows: AAGVIQSPRHLIKEKRETATLKCYPIPRHDTVYWYQQGPGQDPQFLISFYEKMQSDKGSIPDRFSAQQFSDYHSELNMSSLELGDSALYFCASSFYEGGPDNEQFFGPGTRLTVL.

The chain employs TRBV7-8 and TRBJ1-1; 7 bases map to TRBD1. CDR3 length: 17 amino acids. Trimming took 1 base from V and 3 from J; bases not matched to a gene: 11. CDR1 is SGHVS, CDR2 FQNEAQ, per germline. CDR3 DNA sequence: TGTGCCAGCAGCTTAGGGGCAGGGGGTGGTATAGACACTGAAGCTTTCTTT. Its translation: CASSLGAGGGIDTEAFF.

The rearrangement uses TRBV29-1 and TRBJ2-2; TRBD2 is a possible D gene (7 bases). The CDR3 contains 15 residues. The germline V and J ends were trimmed by 4 bases and 5 bases, with 17 bases remaining between them. Germline V gene lookup returns CDR1 SQVTM and CDR2 ANQGSEA. CDR3 sequence reads: CSVVLRGARTGELFF. In DNA, the CDR3 is TGCAGCGTTGTCCTCCGGGGGGCGAGGACCGGGGAGCTGTTTTTT.

This chain uses TRBV6-2 or TRBV6-3 with TRBJ1-5; tentative D call: TRBD1 (6 bases). V lost 1 base, J lost 6 bases, and 25 bases lay in between. CDR3 length: 19 residues. CDR1 MNHEY and CDR2 SVGEGT come from the germline V gene. The CDR3 region has the DNA TGTGCCAGCAGTTACTATCCAGTCCTCAGGGGTACGGGCGGTCAGCCCCAGCATTTT. Translated: CASSYYPVLRGTGGQPQHF.

The V call is TRBV11-2, the J call TRBJ2-1, with 12 bases matching TRBD2. The CDR3 totals 16 residues. The germline V gene has CDR1 SGHAT and CDR2 FQNNGV. Trimming took 5 bases from V and 8 from J; bases not matched to a gene: 10. CDR3: CASSGETSGSWDEQFF. The CDR3 region has the DNA TGTGCCAGCAGCGGGGAGACTAGCGGGAGCTGGGATGAGCAGTTCTTC.

The DNA of the CDR3 is TGCGCCAGCAAGGAACCAGGGGCGTCAGACACTGAAGCTTTCTTT. This sequence encodes CASKEPGASDTEAFF. The rearrangement uses TRBV5-1 and TRBJ1-1, with D possibly matching TRBD1 (6 bases). The V and J ends lost 6 bases and 3 bases respectively, with 18 bases between them. This CDR3 contains 15 residues. Germline V gene sequence: CDR1 SGHRS, CDR2 YFSETQ.

The chain is built from TRBV12-5 and TRBJ2-4, with 8 bases aligning to TRBD2. Germline CDR1 is LGHNT and CDR2 is FRNRAP. The CDR3 extends over 15 amino acids. V was clipped by 2 bases and J by 7 bases; unmatched bases: 7. This chain's CDR3 is CASGLLGLAGNIQYF. The CDR3 DNA follows: TGTGCTAGTGGTTTGCTGGGGCTAGCGGGCAACATTCAGTACTTC.

J is TRBJ1-5 and V is TRBV12-5; D might be TRBD1 (5 bases). The germline V gene has CDR1 LGHNT and CDR2 FRNRAP. This CDR3 is 21 amino acids long. Deletions cut 1 base from V and 8 bases from J, with 33 bases between. CDR3 nucleotide sequence: TGTGCTAGTGGTTTGGCTGGTTCGGGGCAGGGTAATAGCCGATTAATTAAGCCCCAGCATTTT. This codes for CASGLAGSGQGNSRLIKPQHF. Based on the CDR3 plus reference TRBV12-5 and TRBJ1-5, the full variable domain is DARVTQTPRHKVTEMGQEVTMRCQPILGHNTVFWYRQTMMQGLELLAYFRNRAPLDDSGMPKDRFSAEMPDATLATLKIQPSEPRDSAVYFCASGLAGSGQGNSRLIKPQHFGDGTRLSIL.

Many counts were recorded for this clone. The CDR3: CASSSSATGVGEGYGYTF. DNA of the CDR3: TGTGCCAGCAGCTCCTCCGCGACTGGTGTGGGGGAGGGCTATGGCTACACCTTC. V usage is TRBV7-2 and J usage is TRBJ1-2; weak D call: TRBD1 (5 bases). The germline V gene has CDR1 SGHTA and CDR2 FQGNSA. There are 18 residues in the CDR3. V lost 4 bases and J 4 bases, leaving 25 bases between the germline ends.

The chain uses TRBV9 and TRBJ1-3; D might be TRBD1 (5 bases). V was cut by 0 bases and J by 0 bases, with 13 bases left in between. This CDR3 contains 17 residues. CDR1 is SGDLS, CDR2 YYNGEE, per germline. The CDR3 protein is CASSVDTGVYSGNTIYF. In nucleotides, the CDR3 is TGTGCCAGCAGCGTAGACACAGGAGTCTACTCTGGAAACACCATATATTTT. Combining the CDR3 with reference TRBV9 and TRBJ1-3 gives the whole variable domain DSGVTQTPKHLITATGQRVTLRCSPRSGDLSVYWYQQSLDQGLQFLIQYYNGEERAKGNILERFSAQQFPDLHSELNLSSLELGDSALYFCASSVDTGVYSGNTIYFGEGSWLTVV.